A selection of T cell receptor beta chains follows, all from one sample in a study of cytomegalovirus exposure and HLA in healthy donors. Sequenced by immunoSEQ multiplex PCR; TCRdb stores in-frame clones only, minus some. The table lists 150,000 to 200,000 clones, 80% of them singletons. The specimen sequenced was PBMCs. These TCRs come from a young man in good health and CMV-seropositive. Each CDR3 is given with its conserved first and last residue. Each record gives: V gene, clone size, J gene, D gene, CDR3 protein, CDR3 DNA. The D gene is left open where the match is weak. Clone size is shown for a subset of rows, as once, few, many or a class of expanded clone.

TRBV4-1	-	TRBJ2-7	TRBD1	CASSRGTAPSYEQYF	TGCGCCAGCAGCCGAGGGACAGCCCCCTCCTACGAGCAGTACTTC
TRBV6-1	few	TRBJ1-2	-	CASTPLAQASYGYTF	TGTGCCAGCACCCCTTTAGCACAGGCCTCCTATGGCTACACCTTC
TRBV6-1	-	TRBJ1-1	-	CASTRLGDTEAFF	TGTGCCAGCACCAGGCTCGGGGACACTGAAGCTTTCTTT
TRBV5-1	-	TRBJ2-7	TRBD1	CASSPRPGQGAGDEQYF	TGCGCCAGCAGTCCTCGTCCGGGACAGGGGGCAGGGGACGAGCAGTACTTC
TRBV11-3	-	TRBJ2-2	TRBD1	CASSLARGGQTNTGELFF	TGTGCCAGCAGTCTAGCCCGAGGGGGACAGACTAACACCGGGGAGCTGTTTTTT
TRBV6-5	-	TRBJ1-6	-	CASSYSSNRVVSPLHF	TGTGCCAGCAGTTACTCGTCGAACAGGGTTGTTTCACCCCTCCACTTT
TRBV5-1	-	TRBJ1-2	-	CASSLEQGRWYGYTF	TGCGCCAGCAGCTTGGAGCAGGGGCGATGGTATGGCTACACCTTC
TRBV5-1	-	TRBJ2-2	TRBD2	CASEEAGGYTGELFF	TGCGCCAGCGAGGAAGCGGGGGGATACACCGGGGAGCTGTTTTTT
TRBV5-1	-	TRBJ1-1	-	CASSLSSFRGTEAFF	TGCGCCAGCAGCTTGTCTTCGTTCAGGGGCACTGAAGCTTTCTTT
TRBV6-5	-	TRBJ2-3	-	CASSRGQFTDTQYF	TGTGCCAGCAGTAGAGGACAGTTCACAGATACGCAGTATTTT
TRBV14	-	TRBJ2-5	TRBD1	CASSSRTGQETQYF	TGTGCCAGCAGCTCTCGGACAGGACAAGAGACCCAGTACTTC
TRBV4-3	-	TRBJ1-1	TRBD1	CASSQGTGTGAAYEAFF	TGCGCCAGCAGCCAAGGTACCGGGACAGGGGCTGCTTATGAAGCTTTCTTT